This T cell receptor beta chain was observed in a study of T cell repertoires in cytomegalovirus infection. Study summary: Both recently identified HLA-C-restricted and well-studied HLA-B-restricted CMV epitopes were used in the study.

With 2 bases clipped from V and 3 bases from J, the junction kept 3 bases outside the gene matches. This CDR3 comprises 15 residues. The table lists this clonotype with many counts. What it binds is unknown. Via MiXCR, TCRdb re-called the reads, giving one row per CDR3 protein. The table lists a few hundred thousand distinct CDR3 sequences, about 25% of them singletons, with about an eighth in the top ten. Sequencing used cultured PBMCs, obtained from culture after CMV antigen stimulation. This TCR was recovered from a human donor in good health (CMV status not recorded). Some clones in this sample may be carry-over from other donors' samples. The chain recombines TRBV12-3 or TRBV12-4 with TRBJ2-3, with 9 bases matching TRBD2. The CDR3 region is CASSLPGLATDTQYF. The CDR3 nucleotides are TGTGCCAGCAGTTTACCGGGACTAGCAACAGATACGCAGTATTTT.